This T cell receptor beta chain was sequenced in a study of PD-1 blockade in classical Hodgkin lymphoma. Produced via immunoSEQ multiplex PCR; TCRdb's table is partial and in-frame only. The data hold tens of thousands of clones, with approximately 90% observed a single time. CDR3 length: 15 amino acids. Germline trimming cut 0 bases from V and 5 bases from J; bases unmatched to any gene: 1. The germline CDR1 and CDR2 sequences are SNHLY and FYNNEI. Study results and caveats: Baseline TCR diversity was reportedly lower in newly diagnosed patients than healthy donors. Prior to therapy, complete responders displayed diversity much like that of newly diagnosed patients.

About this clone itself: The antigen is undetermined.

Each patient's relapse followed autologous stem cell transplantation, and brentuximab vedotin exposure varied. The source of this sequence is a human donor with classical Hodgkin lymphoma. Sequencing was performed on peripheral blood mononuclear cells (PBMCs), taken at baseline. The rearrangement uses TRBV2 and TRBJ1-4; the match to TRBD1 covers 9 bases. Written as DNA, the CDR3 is TGTGCCAGCAGTGAAGCAGGGACAGGGAATGAAAAACTGTTTTTT. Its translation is CASSEAGTGNEKLFF.